This TCR beta chain was sequenced for a study of cytomegalovirus exposure and HLA in healthy donors. Primers included in the PCR were 60 Vbeta and 13 Jbeta primers. Sequenced by immunoSEQ multiplex PCR; TCRdb stores in-frame clones only, minus some. The sample contains fewer than 110,000 clones, more than 75% of which appear only once. The germline gives CDR1 SGHRS, CDR2 YFSETQ. CDR3 length: 18 residues. The V gene lost 3 bases and the J gene lost 0 bases, with 18 bases spanning the gap. The origin of this receptor is a woman aged 18 to 35 in good health and CMV-seropositive. The chain employs TRBV5-1 and TRBJ2-2, with D possibly TRBD1 on 6 matching bases. Material for sequencing was PBMCs. This CDR3 is CASSSKRGHFANTGELFF. The CDR3 nucleotides are TGCGCCAGCAGCTCAAAACGGGGACATTTCGCGAACACCGGGGAGCTGTTTTTT.